This is a list of T cell receptor beta chains from one sample in a study of cytomegalovirus exposure and HLA in healthy donors. Assay: immunoSEQ multiplex PCR; the TCRdb copy retains only in-frame clones and omits some. The sample yields some 170,000 clones, roughly 78% seen once. The sequencing sample was made of PBMCs. These receptors were obtained from a man between 40 and 49 years old in good health and CMV-seronegative. Both conserved end residues are part of each CDR3. Some rows mark clone size as missing; the rest say once, few, many or name a class of expanded clone.

clone_size: once; v_call: TRBV5-4; j_call: TRBJ2-6; cdr3_aa: CASSSPGRGSGANVLTF
clone_size: .; v_call: TRBV4-3; j_call: TRBJ1-2; cdr3_aa: CASSQDRVVYYGYTF
clone_size: .; v_call: TRBV28; j_call: TRBJ2-5; cdr3_aa: CASTPYGRGARTQYF
clone_size: .; v_call: TRBV25-1; j_call: TRBJ1-3; cdr3_aa: CASSSTGYGNTIYF
clone_size: .; v_call: TRBV10-3; j_call: TRBJ2-7; cdr3_aa: CAISGASGSSYEQYF
clone_size: .; v_call: TRBV5-4; j_call: TRBJ2-2; cdr3_aa: CASRGGSNTGELFF
clone_size: once; v_call: TRBV5-1; j_call: .; cdr3_aa: CASSGRVLPGSYEQYF
clone_size: .; v_call: TRBV25-1; j_call: TRBJ2-7; cdr3_aa: CASSESWGGGLSEQYF
clone_size: many; v_call: TRBV5-5; j_call: TRBJ2-7; cdr3_aa: CASSALTSGASYEQYF
clone_size: .; v_call: TRBV6-1; j_call: TRBJ2-3; cdr3_aa: CASSALRGLHLTDTQYF
clone_size: few; v_call: TRBV30; j_call: TRBJ2-5; cdr3_aa: CAWSVGLLQETQYF
clone_size: .; v_call: TRBV14; j_call: TRBJ2-1; cdr3_aa: CASSPTLQVNEQFF
clone_size: .; v_call: TRBV7-9; j_call: TRBJ2-5; cdr3_aa: CASSSEVETQYF
clone_size: .; v_call: TRBV6-1; j_call: TRBJ2-7; cdr3_aa: CASSPTSGRTQQYF
clone_size: .; v_call: TRBV5-4; j_call: TRBJ2-1; cdr3_aa: CASSPGTSGGNEQFF
clone_size: few; v_call: TRBV2; j_call: TRBJ2-7; cdr3_aa: CASRVAGDYEQYF
clone_size: .; v_call: TRBV19; j_call: TRBJ2-7; cdr3_aa: CASSPRTSATYEQYF
clone_size: .; v_call: TRBV6-1; j_call: TRBJ2-7; cdr3_aa: CASSATPDRRSYEQYF
clone_size: .; v_call: TRBV5-4; j_call: TRBJ2-1; cdr3_aa: CASSLVGSGEQFF
clone_size: .; v_call: TRBV6-5; j_call: TRBJ2-1; cdr3_aa: CASRTSGRHNEQFF
clone_size: .; v_call: TRBV5-1; j_call: TRBJ2-2; cdr3_aa: CASSDPGQGNTGELFF
clone_size: .; v_call: TRBV7-2; j_call: TRBJ2-5; cdr3_aa: CASSAWGAGGGETQYF
clone_size: .; v_call: TRBV28; j_call: TRBJ2-3; cdr3_aa: CASSLADTDTQYF
clone_size: .; v_call: TRBV19; j_call: TRBJ2-1; cdr3_aa: CASSIDPSGAHNEQFF
clone_size: .; v_call: TRBV6-5; j_call: TRBJ1-4; cdr3_aa: CASSYNRATNEKLFF
clone_size: .; v_call: TRBV2; j_call: TRBJ2-7; cdr3_aa: CASKGQKSDEQYF
clone_size: .; v_call: TRBV7-9; j_call: TRBJ2-2; cdr3_aa: CASRPRTGSRLFF
clone_size: .; v_call: TRBV11-2; j_call: TRBJ1-5; cdr3_aa: CASSLGHHSNQPQHF
clone_size: .; v_call: TRBV7-2; j_call: TRBJ2-1; cdr3_aa: CASSPRQGLSDEQFF
clone_size: .; v_call: TRBV5-6; j_call: TRBJ2-5; cdr3_aa: CASSAGTGLTQYF
clone_size: .; v_call: TRBV21-1; j_call: TRBJ2-5; cdr3_aa: CASSPRGSGDKETQYF
clone_size: .; v_call: TRBV5-4; j_call: TRBJ2-2; cdr3_aa: CASSPWTGTNTGELFF
clone_size: .; v_call: TRBV7-9; j_call: .; cdr3_aa: CASSLPLAEQYF
clone_size: .; v_call: TRBV7-2; j_call: TRBJ2-5; cdr3_aa: CASSPHWAGGPQETQYF
clone_size: .; v_call: TRBV18; j_call: TRBJ1-1; cdr3_aa: CASSPPTRTEAFF
clone_size: .; v_call: TRBV7-2; j_call: TRBJ2-7; cdr3_aa: CASSLAAGGSYEQYF
clone_size: .; v_call: TRBV5-8; j_call: TRBJ1-1; cdr3_aa: CASSFRRTGAAEAFF
clone_size: .; v_call: TRBV28; j_call: TRBJ2-7; cdr3_aa: CASSPGTGDPRPAYEQYF
clone_size: few; v_call: TRBV11-2; j_call: TRBJ2-2; cdr3_aa: CASSGGLAGEVANTGELFF
clone_size: .; v_call: TRBV27; j_call: TRBJ1-1; cdr3_aa: CASSFSGTEAFF
clone_size: .; v_call: TRBV7-6; j_call: TRBJ2-3; cdr3_aa: CASSLGQGLDTQYF